The T cell receptor (beta chain) described here comes from a study of shared clonotypes between healthy human individuals. Evenly divided among several immunoSEQ plates was the genomic DNA of each subset. The repertoire was sequenced with immunoSEQ multiplex PCR; TCRdb's copy has only in-frame clones and lacks some. The sample includes over a million clones, 95% to 97% of them seen just once. V was pared by 2 bases and J by 3 bases, with 5 bases of the junction left unmatched. CDR1 is SGHRS and CDR2 is YFSETQ in the germline V gene. The CDR3 consists of 15 residues. On this clone: At the DNA level, this CDR3 is encoded by other sequences in the same sample as well.

Naive CD45RA+ and memory CD45RA-negative subsets were split from CD4+ cells. The clonotype comes from a young man in good health. The gene calls are TRBV5-1 and TRBJ2-7, with TRBD2 matching 10 bases. Sequenced sample: naive CD4+ T cells sorted from blood. Subset described: CD45RA+ positively selected. The CDR3, as DNA: TGCGCCAGCAGCTTTGGACTAGCGGAGTTCTACGAGCAGTACTTC. Amino acids: CASSFGLAEFYEQYF.